These 15 T cell receptor beta chains share one sample of origin, sequenced in a study of Ad26.COV2.S vaccination and SARS-CoV-2 variants. Generated by immunoSEQ multiplex PCR, the TCRdb table keeps only in-frame clones and is missing some. In the table there are about 350,000 clones, 92% of which are singletons. The starting material was peripheral blood, obtained after recovery from COVID-19. Receptors were obtained from a human donor who had recovered from COVID-19.

V and J are TRBV6-5 and TRBJ2-7; perhaps TRBD1 as D (6 bases). Trimming removed 5 bases from V and 3 bases from J, with 14 bases in between. This CDR3 comprises 14 residues. The germline V gene has CDR1 MNHEY and CDR2 SVGAGI. The CDR3 sequence is CASSPNREYYEQYF. In DNA form, the CDR3 reads TGTGCCAGCAGTCCCAACAGGGAGTACTACGAGCAGTACTTC.

In the case of this clone: The same CDR3 can be traced to other DNA sequences in this sample. The chain uses TRBV9 and TRBJ2-3, with D uncertain. The V gene's germline CDR1 is SGDLS and CDR2 YYNGEE. V lost 0 bases to trimming and J lost 1 base, with 9 bases between them. The CDR3 is 15 residues long. The CDR3 nucleotides read TGTGCCAGCAGCGTAGAGGCAGGCGGCACAGATACGCAGTATTTT. Residues: CASSVEAGGTDTQYF.

The chain couples TRBV7-6 to TRBJ2-7; D might be TRBD1 (6 bases). The CDR3 spans 15 residues. CDR1 and CDR2 from the germline V gene are SGHVS and FNYEAQ. Trimming removed 5 bases at V and 0 bases at J, with 14 bases between. The CDR3 here is CASSPGVLSSYEQYF. CDR3 DNA sequence: TGTGCCAGCAGCCCAGGGGTCTTAAGCTCCTACGAGCAGTACTTC.

This chain links TRBV5-1 with TRBJ1-1, with TRBD1 matching 7 bases. The CDR3 sequence is 14 residues long. V was pared by 9 bases and J by 0 bases, with 8 bases of the junction left unmatched. Germline V lookup: CDR1 SGHRS, CDR2 YFSETQ. CDR3 sequence reads: CATSTGIMNTEAFF. CDR3 nucleotides: TGCGCCACCTCGACAGGGATAATGAACACTGAAGCTTTCTTT.

In DNA form, the CDR3 reads TGTGCCAGCAGCTCAATTGTATCGGGTACTGAAGCTTTCTTT. Translating it yields CASSSIVSGTEAFF. The chain uses TRBV5-4 and TRBJ1-1; no reliable D call. CDR3 length: 14 residues. CDR1 and CDR2 from the germline V gene are SGHNT and YYREEE (reference sequence). V shed 3 bases and J shed 5 bases, with 14 bases lying between them.

This clone was detected once. The rearrangement uses TRBV6-6 and TRBJ1-1; D is unresolved. Germline V gene data show CDR1 as MNHNY and CDR2 as SVGAGI (reference sequence). This CDR3 region has 10 residues. V lost 6 bases and J 11 bases, leaving 10 bases between the germline ends. The CDR3 here is CASRADGAFF. The CDR3 DNA is TGTGCCAGCAGGGCAGACGGCGCTTTCTTT.

This chain joins TRBV9 and TRBJ1-2, with unresolved D. CDR1 and CDR2 (germline): SGDLS, YYNGEE. V shed 7 bases and J shed 0 bases, with 13 bases lying between them. The CDR3 has 14 amino acids. The CDR3 DNA reads TGTGCCAGCGGGGTGGGAAGAACTAACTATGGCTACACCTTC. It encodes CASGVGRTNYGYTF.

This clone was seen a few times. At one boundary the junction diverges from the germline segment, which might be a read error. V gene TRBV20-1 combines with J gene TRBJ1-5; D remains ambiguous. CDR3 size: 10 residues. Looked up from germline, CDR1 is DFQATT and CDR2 is SNEGSKA (reference sequence). CDR3 in DNA: TGTCCCCCCGGCAATCAGCCCCAGCATTTT. This sequence encodes CPPGNQPQHF.

The chain uses TRBV21-1 and TRBJ2-6; the DNA was not compared with TRBD2, the D call given in the table. TRBV21-1 has pseudogene status. The CDR3 spans 22 residues. This CDR3 reads CASSKCPGGETTEGSGANVLTF. Here the CDR3 DNA reads TGTGCCAGCAGCAAATGCCCCGGGGGAGAAACCACCGAGGGATCTGGGGCCAACGTCCTGACTTTC.

The chain has TRBV20-1 and TRBJ1-1; a weak D match, TRBD1 (6 bases). Trimming removed 1 base from V and 8 bases from J, with 8 bases in between. CDR1 and CDR2 (germline): DFQATT, SNEGSKA (reference sequence). The CDR3 is made up of 11 amino acids. The CDR3 DNA reads TGCAGTGCTAGAGTACAGGGAGAAGCTTTCTTT. Encoded protein: CSARVQGEAFF.

This clone was found once. This chain uses TRBV9 with TRBJ1-4; maybe TRBD1 (6 bases). Germline assignment: CDR1 SGDLS and CDR2 YYNGEE. V was pared by 4 bases and J by 6 bases, with 13 bases between. The CDR3 extends over 14 amino acids. The CDR3 sequence: CASSPTAGDEKLFF. The CDR3 DNA reads TGTGCCAGCAGCCCGACGGCAGGGGATGAAAAACTGTTTTTT. Together with reference TRBV9 and TRBJ1-4, the CDR3 gives the full variable domain: DSGVTQTPKHLITATGQRVTLRCSPRSGDLSVYWYQQSLDQGLQFLIQYYNGEERAKGNILERFSAQQFPDLHSELNLSSLELGDSALYFCASSPTAGDEKLFFGSGTQLSVL.

The rearrangement joins TRBV10-3 to TRBJ1-1; TRBD1 is a possible D gene (5 bases). V was pared by 3 bases and J by 1 base, with 6 bases between. This CDR3 is built from 13 residues. Germline-derived CDR1 and CDR2 are ENHRY and SYGVKD. The CDR3 region has the DNA TGTGCCATCAGTGACAGGGAGAACACTGAAGCTTTCTTT. This encodes CAISDRENTEAFF.

The chain employs TRBV20-1 and TRBJ1-1, with D tentatively TRBD1 (6 bases). Germline V gene sequence: CDR1 DFQATT, CDR2 SNEGSKA (reference sequence). The CDR3 covers 11 residues. V dropped 6 bases and J dropped 3 bases, with 8 bases sitting between them. DNA for the CDR3: TGCAGTGCACAGGGAGACACTGAAGCTTTCTTT. It is translated as CSAQGDTEAFF.

The chain couples TRBV5-6 to TRBJ2-5; D is perhaps TRBD1 (6 bases). V was cut by 3 bases and J by 5 bases, with 14 bases left in between. The germline V gene has CDR1 SGHDT and CDR2 YYEEEE. There are 14 residues in the CDR3. The CDR3 is CASSSTQGWETQYF. CDR3 DNA sequence: TGTGCCAGCAGCTCTACTCAGGGGTGGGAGACCCAGTACTTC. Full variable domain (remainder filled in from reference TRBV5-6 and TRBJ2-5): DAGVTQSPTHLIKTRGQQVTLRCSPKSGHDTVSWYQQALGQGPQFIFQYYEEEERQRGNFPDRFSGHQFPNYSSELNVNALLLGDSALYLCASSSTQGWETQYFGPGTRLLVL.

This rearrangement joins TRBV6-5 to TRBJ1-1; no reliable D call. Germline CDR1 reads MNHEY; CDR2 reads SVGAGI. The CDR3 is 15 residues long. Trimming took off 2 bases at V and 1 base at J, with 11 bases between the two ends. DNA for the CDR3: TGTGCCAGCAGTTACGGTGGCAGGTCGAACACTGAAGCTTTCTTT. Protein product: CASSYGGRSNTEAFF.